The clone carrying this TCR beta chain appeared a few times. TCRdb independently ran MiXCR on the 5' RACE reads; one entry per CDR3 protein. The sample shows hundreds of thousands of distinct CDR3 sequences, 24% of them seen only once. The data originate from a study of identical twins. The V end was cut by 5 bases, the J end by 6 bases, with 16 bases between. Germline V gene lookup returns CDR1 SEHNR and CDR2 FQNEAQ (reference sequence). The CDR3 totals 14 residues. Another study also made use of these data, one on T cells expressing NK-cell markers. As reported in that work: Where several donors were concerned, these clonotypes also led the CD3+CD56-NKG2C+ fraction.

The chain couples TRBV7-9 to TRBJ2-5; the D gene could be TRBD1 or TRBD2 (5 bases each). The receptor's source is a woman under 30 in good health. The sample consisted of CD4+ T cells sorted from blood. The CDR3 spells CASSAPREGKTQYF. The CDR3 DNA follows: TGTGCCAGCAGCGCCCCGCGAGAGGGGAAGACCCAGTACTTC.